This entry concerns a single TCR beta chain. Its target is not known. This sample was taken from a study of T cell responses to AZD1222 COVID-19 vaccine. CDR3 length: 16 residues. Germline values: CDR1 ENHRY, CDR2 SYGVKD. V was pared by 0 bases and J by 6 bases, with 4 bases of the junction left unmatched. Notes on the study in general: Only 5 or 6 people who got AZD1222 tested seropositive at baseline. White British ancestry dominated among donors, who included more females, and clonal diversity was possibly underestimated.

Clones were sequenced by immunoSEQ multiplex PCR, and TCRdb holds only the in-frame ones, with some missing. The sample holds over 65,000 clones, about 90% seen once. The sample consisted of peripheral blood, taken on day 0 of AZD1222 vaccination. This rearrangement joins TRBV10-3 to TRBJ2-7, with 14 bases fitting TRBD2. The TCR sequence derives from an adult in good health. CDR3 coding DNA: TGTGCCATCAGTGAGTCGGGACTAGCGGGAGTCGGCGAGCAGTACTTC. This encodes CAISESGLAGVGEQYF.